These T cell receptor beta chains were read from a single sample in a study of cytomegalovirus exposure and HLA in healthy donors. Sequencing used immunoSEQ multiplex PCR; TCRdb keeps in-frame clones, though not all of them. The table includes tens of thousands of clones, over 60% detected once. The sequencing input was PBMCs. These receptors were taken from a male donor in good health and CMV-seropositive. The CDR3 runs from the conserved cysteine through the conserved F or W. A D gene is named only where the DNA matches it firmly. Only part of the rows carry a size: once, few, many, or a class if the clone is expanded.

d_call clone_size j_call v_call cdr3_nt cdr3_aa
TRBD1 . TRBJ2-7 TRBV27 TGTGCCAGCAGTTTATCCGGCGACAGGGCCCACGAGCAGTACTTC CASSLSGDRAHEQYF
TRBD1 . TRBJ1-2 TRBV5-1 TGCGCCAGCAGCAAGGTTACAGGGGTCACTATGAGCTACACCTTC CASSKVTGVTMSYTF
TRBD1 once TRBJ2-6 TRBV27 TGTGCCAGCAGTCAAACAGGGGAGATCCCTGGGGCCAACGTCCTGACTTTC CASSQTGEIPGANVLTF
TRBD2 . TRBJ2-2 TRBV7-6 TGTGCCAGCAGCTTCTCGGGACTAACGAACACCGGGGAGCTGTTTTTT CASSFSGLTNTGELFF
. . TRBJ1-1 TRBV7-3 TGTGCCAGCAGCTTATCCACGGGGTTGAACACTGAAGCTTTCTTT CASSLSTGLNTEAFF
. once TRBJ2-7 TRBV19 TGTGCCAGTAGTACGGACTGGAGCTCCTACGAGCAGTACTTC CASSTDWSSYEQYF
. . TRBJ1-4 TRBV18 TGTGCCAGCTCACCCGGGGGAGGGCCGAAACTGTTTTTT CASSPGGGPKLFF
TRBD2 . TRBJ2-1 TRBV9 TGCGCCAGCAGCATGCGCGGGACTAGTAACAATGAGCAGTTCTTC CASSMRGTSNNEQFF
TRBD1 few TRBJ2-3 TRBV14 TGTGCCAGCAGCAAATGGACAGGGGTCGCAGATACGCAGTATTTT CASSKWTGVADTQYF
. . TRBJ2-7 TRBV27 TGTGCCAGCAGTTTTAGACAGGCCAAGGTGAACGAGCAGTACTTC CASSFRQAKVNEQYF
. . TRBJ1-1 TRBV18 TGTGCCAGCTCACCATACGACTCGGGGAACACTGAAGCTTTCTTT CASSPYDSGNTEAFF
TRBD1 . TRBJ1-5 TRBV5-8 TGTGCCAGCAGCCCAGAATTCGACAGGGCTGGAGGAGGCAATCAGCCCCAGCATTTT CASSPEFDRAGGGNQPQHF
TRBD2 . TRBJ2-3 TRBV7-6 TGTGCCAGCGGCAGAGGGACTAGCGCAGATACGCAGTATTTT CASGRGTSADTQYF
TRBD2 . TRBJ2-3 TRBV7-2 TGTGCCAGCAGGCCGCCAGCGGGAGGGTCAGATACGCAGTATTTT CASRPPAGGSDTQYF
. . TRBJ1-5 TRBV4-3 TGCGCCAGCAGCCAAGATCGGCGGGGTGGGCAGCCCCAGCATTTT CASSQDRRGGQPQHF